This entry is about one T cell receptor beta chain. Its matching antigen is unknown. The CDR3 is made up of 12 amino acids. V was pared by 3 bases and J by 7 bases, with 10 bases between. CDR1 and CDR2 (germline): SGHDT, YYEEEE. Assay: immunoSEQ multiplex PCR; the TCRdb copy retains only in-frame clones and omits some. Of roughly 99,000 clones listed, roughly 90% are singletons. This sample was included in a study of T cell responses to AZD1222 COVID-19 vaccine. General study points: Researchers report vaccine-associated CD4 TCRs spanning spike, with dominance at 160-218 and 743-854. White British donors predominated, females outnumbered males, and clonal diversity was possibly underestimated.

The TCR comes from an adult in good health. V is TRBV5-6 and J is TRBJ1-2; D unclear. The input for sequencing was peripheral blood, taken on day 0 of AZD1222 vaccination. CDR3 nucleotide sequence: TGTGCCAGCAGCTCCCTAATAGGTGGCTACACCTTC. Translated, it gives CASSSLIGGYTF.